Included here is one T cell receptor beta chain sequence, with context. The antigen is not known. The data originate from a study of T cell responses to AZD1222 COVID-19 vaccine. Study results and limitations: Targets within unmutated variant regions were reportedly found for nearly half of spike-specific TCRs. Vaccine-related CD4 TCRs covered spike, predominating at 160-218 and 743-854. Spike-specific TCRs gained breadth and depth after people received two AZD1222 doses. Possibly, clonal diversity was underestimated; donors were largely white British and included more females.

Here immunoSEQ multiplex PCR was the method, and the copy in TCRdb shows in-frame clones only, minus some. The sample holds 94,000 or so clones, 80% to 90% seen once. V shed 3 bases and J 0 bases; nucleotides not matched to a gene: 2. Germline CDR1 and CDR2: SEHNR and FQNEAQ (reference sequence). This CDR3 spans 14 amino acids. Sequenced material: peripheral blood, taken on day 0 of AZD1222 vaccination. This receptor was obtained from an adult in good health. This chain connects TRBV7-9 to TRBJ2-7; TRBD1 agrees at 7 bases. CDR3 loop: CASSFSGGSYEQYF. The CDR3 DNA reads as TGTGCCAGCAGCTTTTCAGGGGGCTCCTACGAGCAGTACTTC.